Below are 9 T cell receptor beta chains sequenced from a single sample in a study of T cells in narcolepsy. Generated by immunoSEQ multiplex PCR, the TCRdb table keeps only in-frame clones and is missing some. The table lists some 30,000 clones, more than 75% of them singletons. The sequencing input was memory (CD45RA-) CD4+ T cells from blood. Receptor source: a human donor in good health.

This clone showed up just a few times. The V gene is TRBV27, the J gene TRBJ2-5; maybe TRBD2 (7 bases). CDR3 length: 16 residues. Germline V gene sequence: CDR1 MNHEY, CDR2 SMNVEV (reference sequence). V gave up 6 bases and J gave up 7 bases, with 24 bases separating them. Written as DNA, the CDR3 is TGTGCCAGCAGCTCCCGAGGGGGGGACTCGGGTGGGACCCAGTACTTC. It translates to CASSSRGGDSGGTQYF.

J is TRBJ1-5 and V is TRBV7-2, with D perhaps TRBD1 (5 bases). The CDR3 consists of 16 residues. Germline CDR1 is SGHTA and CDR2 is FQGNSA. The V and J ends lost 5 bases and 0 bases respectively, with 14 bases between them. The CDR3 nucleotides read TGTGCCAGCAGCGGCCGGGGGGGGAATAGCAATCAGCCCCAGCATTTT. Its translation: CASSGRGGNSNQPQHF.

The chain combines TRBV5-4 with TRBJ2-2; TRBD2 aligns across 14 bases. The CDR3 extends over 15 amino acids. Germline lookup yields CDR1 SGHNT and CDR2 YYREEE (reference sequence). V lost 4 bases, J lost 8 bases, and 4 bases stayed unmatched. The CDR3 reads CASSVGLAGAGELFF. In DNA, the CDR3 is TGTGCCAGCAGCGTGGGACTAGCGGGAGCAGGGGAGCTGTTTTTT.

This sequence joins TRBV5-1 and TRBJ1-1; 8 bases line up with TRBD1. Germline lookup yields CDR1 SGHRS and CDR2 YFSETQ. V lost 3 bases and J lost 0; bases outside the gene matches: 4. The CDR3 has 15 residues. Written as DNA, the CDR3 is TGCGCCAGCAGCTCAAGGACAGGGATGAACACTGAAGCTTTCTTT. This gives the protein CASSSRTGMNTEAFF.

This chain joins TRBV9 and TRBJ2-2; D perhaps matches TRBD1 (6 bases). V was trimmed by 0 bases and J by 1 base, leaving 10 bases between them. The CDR3 covers 16 residues. Germline V CDR1 and CDR2: SGDLS, YYNGEE. CDR3: CASSVGTEKNTGELFF. CDR3 DNA sequence: TGTGCCAGCAGCGTAGGGACAGAGAAGAACACCGGGGAGCTGTTTTTT.

As to this clone: It is likely a read error, because the conserved phenylalanine at the end of the CDR3 is missing. The chain links TRBV6-4 to TRBJ1-2; D uncertain. The germline V gene encodes CDR1 MRHNA and CDR2 SNTAGT. Trimming pared 4 bases from V and 0 bases from J, leaving 6 bases between. The CDR3 runs 13 residues. The CDR3, as DNA: TGTGCCAGCAGTGTAGGAGCTAACTATGGCTACACCCTC. It encodes CASSVGANYGYTL.

V is TRBV28 and J is TRBJ2-3; D gene ambiguous. Germline V lookup: CDR1 MDHEN, CDR2 SYDVKM. This CDR3 contains 12 residues. Between the trimmed V and J ends, which lost 4 bases and 2 bases, there was a span of 4 bases. CDR3 nucleotides: TGTGCCAGCAGTTCCCCCACAGATACGCAGTATTTT. Translating it yields CASSSPTDTQYF.

The chain uses TRBV7-2 and TRBJ1-1; D unclear. V was trimmed by 6 bases and J by 0 bases, leaving 11 bases between them. Germline lookup yields CDR1 SGHTA and CDR2 FQGNSA. The CDR3 sequence is 14 residues long. CDR3 coding DNA: TGTGCCAGCAGACGGACCTTTTTGAACACTGAAGCTTTCTTT. Translated, it gives CASRRTFLNTEAFF.

The chain is built from TRBV7-2 and TRBJ1-3, with TRBD1 matching 7 bases. V dropped 5 bases and J dropped 2; count of bases not matched to a gene: 6. Germline CDR1 SGHTA, CDR2 FQGNSA. CDR3 length: 15 residues. CDR3 residues: CASSPTTGPGNTIYF. Here the CDR3 DNA reads TGTGCCAGCAGCCCAACGACAGGGCCTGGAAACACCATATATTTT. Supplemented by reference TRBV7-2 and TRBJ1-3, the full variable domain reads GAGVSQSPSNKVTEKGKDVELRCDPISGHTALYWYRQSLGQGLEFLIYFQGNSAPDKSGLPSDRFSAERTGGSVSTLTIQRTQQEDSAVYLCASSPTTGPGNTIYFGEGSWLTVV.